A selection of T cell receptor beta chains follows, all from one sample in a study of PD-L1 blockade in urothelial cancer. Sequencing was performed with immunoSEQ multiplex PCR; in TCRdb, only in-frame clones are kept and a portion is missing. The sample contains around 50,000 clones, around 82% of which appear only once. This specimen consisted of PBMCs, obtained around atezolizumab (anti-PD-L1) treatment. The source is a man aged 50 or older with urothelial cancer. CDR3s include the opening cysteine and the closing phenylalanine or tryptophan. The D gene is left open where the match is weak. Clone size is given for some rows only: seen once, a few or many times, or a class if the clone is expanded.

d_call	v_call	clone_size	j_call	cdr3_aa	cdr3_nt
NA	TRBV28	few	TRBJ1-2	CAIKTGIYGYTF	TGTGCCATCAAAACGGGGATCTATGGCTACACCTTC
NA	TRBV7-8	NA	TRBJ1-3	CASRPGTGGNTIYF	TGTGCCAGCAGACCCGGGACTGGTGGAAACACCATATATTTT
NA	TRBV5-1	NA	TRBJ1-2	CASSFVRAHDGYTF	TGCGCCAGCAGCTTCGTGCGGGCTCATGATGGCTACACCTTC
NA	TRBV7-8	NA	TRBJ1-1	CASSLALADTEAFF	TGTGCCAGCAGCTTAGCGTTGGCAGACACTGAAGCTTTCTTT
NA	TRBV18	NA	TRBJ2-7	CASSPSGSSYEQYF	TGTGCCAGCTCACCTAGCGGAAGCTCCTACGAGCAGTACTTC
TRBD2	TRBV5-6	few	TRBJ2-2	CASSLTGLVGTGELFF	TGTGCCAGCAGCTTGACGGGACTAGTGGGGACCGGGGAGCTGTTTTTT
NA	TRBV6-5	few	TRBJ2-5	CASSPGKTQYF	TGTGCCAGCAGCCCTGGCAAGACCCAGTACTTC
TRBD2	TRBV7-2	NA	TRBJ2-1	CASSLRRLAGDEQFF	TGTGCCAGCAGCTTAAGGCGGCTAGCGGGAGATGAGCAGTTCTTC
TRBD2	TRBV5-1	NA	TRBJ2-5	CASSLGLAGLETQYF	TGCGCCAGCAGCTTGGGCCTAGCGGGGTTAGAGACCCAGTACTTC
TRBD2	TRBV6-4	NA	TRBJ2-1	CASSEDSGGPHDEQFF	TGTGCCAGCAGTGAGGATAGCGGGGGGCCCCACGATGAGCAGTTCTTC
NA	TRBV29-1	NA	TRBJ2-4	CSVCPDGEVFKNIQYF	TGCAGCGTTTGTCCCGACGGGGAGGTCTTTAAAAACATTCAGTACTTC
NA	TRBV29-1	once	TRBJ2-7	CSVVFRASSYEQYF	TGCAGCGTTGTTTTCAGGGCTAGCTCCTACGAGCAGTACTTC
TRBD1	TRBV7-8	medium-sized	TRBJ1-3	CASSLNRGSGNTIYF	TGTGCCAGCAGCTTGAACAGGGGCTCTGGAAACACCATATATTTT
NA	TRBV2	NA	TRBJ1-4	CASNIRGGEKLFF	TGTGCCAGCAACATCCGAGGAGGAGAAAAACTGTTTTTT
NA	TRBV29-1	NA	TRBJ2-2	CSVDNSNTGELFF	TGCAGCGTTGATAACTCGAACACCGGGGAGCTGTTTTTT
NA	TRBV10-2	NA	TRBJ1-5	CASSEQGFHQPQHF	TGCGCCAGCAGTGAACAGGGCTTTCATCAGCCCCAGCATTTT
TRBD2	TRBV11-2	NA	TRBJ2-7	CASSRGGGGTYEQYF	TGTGCCAGCAGCCGGGGGGGCGGGGGAACCTACGAGCAGTACTTC
TRBD1	TRBV19	NA	TRBJ2-7	CASKGQGWYEQYF	TGTGCCAGTAAAGGACAGGGTTGGTACGAGCAGTACTTC
NA	TRBV29-1	NA	TRBJ1-2	CSVVGTFEGYTF	TGCAGCGTTGTGGGGACATTTGAGGGCTACACCTTC
TRBD2	TRBV11-2	NA	TRBJ2-3	CASSLVGLAGASTDTQYF	TGTGCCAGCAGCTTAGTAGGGCTAGCGGGGGCGAGCACAGATACGCAGTATTTT
NA	TRBV7-3	few	TRBJ2-1	CASSLDTPLYNEQFF	TGTGCCAGCAGCTTGGACACCCCGCTCTACAATGAGCAGTTCTTC
TRBD1	TRBV29-1	NA	TRBJ2-2	CSVRDSVRTGELFF	TGCAGCGTCCGGGACAGTGTGCGCACCGGGGAGCTGTTTTTT
NA	TRBV9	NA	TRBJ1-2	CASSPRRAANYGYTF	TGTGCCAGCAGCCCCAGGAGGGCTGCTAACTATGGCTACACCTTC
TRBD2	TRBV5-1	NA	TRBJ2-7	CASSPPGTSGSSYEQYF	TGCGCCAGCAGCCCACCCGGGACTAGCGGGAGTTCCTACGAGCAGTACTTC
NA	TRBV15	NA	TRBJ1-1	CATSRVTENTEAFF	TGTGCCACCAGCAGAGTAACAGAGAACACTGAAGCTTTCTTT
NA	TRBV2	few	TRBJ1-2	CASSVQSYGYTF	TGTGCCAGCAGTGTTCAGTCCTATGGCTACACCTTC
NA	TRBV7-3	NA	TRBJ2-6	CASSPNFSGANVLTF	TGTGCCAGCAGCCCGAACTTCTCTGGGGCCAACGTCCTGACTTTC
NA	TRBV2	NA	TRBJ1-2	CASSPEGHGYTF	TGTGCCAGCAGTCCTGAGGGCCATGGCTACACCTTC
NA	TRBV5-6	NA	TRBJ1-2	CASSSLDSLLFGYTF	TGTGCCAGCAGCTCATTGGACAGTCTCTTATTTGGCTACACCTTC
NA	TRBV9	NA	TRBJ1-1	CASSETGVGNTEAFF	TGTGCCAGCAGCGAGACCGGGGTCGGGAACACTGAAGCTTTCTTT
NA	TRBV29-1	NA	TRBJ2-1	CSVDSRRGFF	TGCAGCGTTGATTCTAGGAGGGGGTTCTTC
NA	TRBV2	NA	TRBJ1-2	CASSQRDLILRAYGYTF	TGTGCCAGCAGCCAACGGGATCTCATACTAAGAGCCTATGGCTACACCTTC
NA	TRBV30	NA	TRBJ2-5	CAWNVRAGGETQYF	TGTGCCTGGAACGTACGGGCCGGGGGAGAGACCCAGTACTTC
TRBD2	TRBV2	few	TRBJ2-1	CASRTGTRDNEQFF	TGTGCCAGCAGGACCGGGACTAGGGACAATGAGCAGTTCTTC
TRBD1	TRBV30	NA	TRBJ1-5	CAWRKGQTNQPQHF	TGTGCCTGGAGGAAGGGACAGACCAATCAGCCCCAGCATTTT
TRBD2	TRBV27	NA	TRBJ2-1	CASSPPTRLAGAAGYNEQFF	TGTGCCAGCAGTCCTCCGACGCGACTAGCGGGAGCGGCGGGCTACAATGAGCAGTTCTTC
TRBD2	TRBV19	NA	TRBJ2-7	CASSISGSSYEQYF	TGTGCCAGTAGTATAAGCGGGAGCTCCTACGAGCAGTACTTC
NA	TRBV28	once	TRBJ1-2	CASSFGELGGYTF	TGTGCCAGCAGTTTTGGGGAGTTGGGCGGCTACACCTTC
TRBD2	TRBV5-1	NA	TRBJ2-1	CASSPGTSGRGNEQFF	TGCGCCAGCAGCCCTGGGACTAGCGGGAGGGGGAATGAGCAGTTCTTC
TRBD1	TRBV9	NA	TRBJ2-7	CASSPRTGFYEQYF	TGTGCCAGCAGTCCTCGGACAGGATTTTACGAGCAGTACTTC
TRBD2	TRBV2	NA	TRBJ2-5	CASSTSGTSGATWYF	TGTGCCAGCAGTACCTCCGGGACTAGCGGAGCCACCTGGTACTTC
NA	TRBV27	NA	TRBJ2-7	CASSYRWSGEQYF	TGTGCCAGCAGCTATCGGTGGTCCGGCGAGCAGTACTTC
TRBD2	TRBV12-5	NA	TRBJ2-3	CASGPQRESGTDTQYF	TGTGCTAGTGGTCCCCAGCGGGAGTCGGGCACAGATACGCAGTATTTT
NA	TRBV12-5	NA	TRBJ1-2	CASGLYGRGNGYTF	TGTGCTAGTGGTTTGTACGGCAGGGGAAATGGCTACACCTTC
NA	TRBV6-1	NA	TRBJ1-3	CASSLDTGGNTIYF	TGTGCCAGCAGTTTAGATACCGGGGGAAACACCATATATTTT
TRBD2	TRBV30	NA	TRBJ2-1	CAWSVGLGYNNEQFF	TGTGCCTGGAGTGTGGGACTAGGCTATAACAATGAGCAGTTCTTC
TRBD1	TRBV4-1	once	TRBJ2-4	CASSQNMGQGPGF	TGCGCCAGCAGCCAAAATATGGGACAGGGCCCTGGCTTC
NA	TRBV9	once	TRBJ1-2	CASSVGGRVNYGYTF	TGTGCCAGCAGCGTAGGGGGCAGGGTCAACTATGGCTACACCTTC
TRBD1	TRBV7-8	NA	TRBJ1-6	CASSGTGGDSPLHF	TGTGCCAGCAGCGGGACAGGGGGAGATTCACCCCTCCACTTT
TRBD2	TRBV6-5	NA	TRBJ2-7	CASSYRLAGGSYEQYF	TGTGCCAGCAGTTATCGGCTAGCGGGGGGCTCCTACGAGCAGTACTTC
TRBD2	TRBV9	once	TRBJ2-1	CASSATSGMSNEQFF	TGTGCCAGCAGCGCGACTAGCGGGATGAGTAATGAGCAGTTCTTC
NA	TRBV27	NA	TRBJ2-7	CASSSHPVDEQYF	TGTGCCAGCAGTTCCCACCCGGTGGACGAGCAGTACTTC
TRBD1	TRBV18	NA	TRBJ2-7	CASSSQGAYEQYF	TGTGCCAGCTCATCACAGGGGGCTTACGAGCAGTACTTC
TRBD1	TRBV18	NA	TRBJ2-7	CASSPDRVRYEQYF	TGTGCCAGCTCCCCGGACAGGGTTCGGTACGAGCAGTACTTC